The 25 T cell receptor beta chains below all came from one sample that was sequenced in a study of human T cells and chemical hapten exposure. Using its own MiXCR run on the RACE reads, TCRdb lists one record per CDR3 protein. Of under 45,000 distinct CDR3 sequences in the sample, about a tenth are singletons; the top ten hold around 25%. Time point here: pre-sensitization, week 0. Treatment in this sample: therapeutic diphenylcyclopropenone sensitization with weekly scalp DPC. Blood, whole and unfractionated, served as the source for total RNA extraction. This specimen was whole blood, taken in connection with sensitization to the hapten diphenylcyclopropenone (DPC). The receptor set was obtained from a man aged 50 or older with alopecia areata. Some clones in this sample may be carry-over from other donors' samples.

This clonotype has at least ten counts. The rearrangement uses TRBV4-2 and TRBJ1-1, with 7 bases matching TRBD1. CDR3 length: 15 amino acids. Germline assignment: CDR1 LGHNA and CDR2 YNFKEQ. The junction had 8 bases not matched to a gene; V was cut back by 3 bases and J by 4 bases. Written as DNA, the CDR3 is TGTGCCAGCAGCCAGGCACAGGGGCAGGGCACTGAAGCTTTCTTT. It is translated as CASSQAQGQGTEAFF.

In this sample, this clonotype turned up many times. The genes are TRBV18 and TRBJ2-1; 10 bases agree with TRBD1. With V trimmed by 5 bases and J by 2 bases, 3 bases remained unmatched. The CDR3 contains 15 residues. Germline values: CDR1 KGHSH, CDR2 LQKENI. The chain's CDR3 is CASSTGTGAYNEQFF. CDR3 DNA sequence: TGTGCCAGCTCAACCGGGACAGGGGCCTACAATGAGCAGTTCTTC.

This clonotype was recorded at least ten times. The J gene is TRBJ1-1, the V gene TRBV28; D is perhaps TRBD1 (5 bases). V was pared by 3 bases and J by 7 bases, with 9 bases between. The CDR3 has 12 amino acids. Germline values: CDR1 MDHEN, CDR2 SYDVKM. Here the CDR3 DNA reads TGTGCCAGCAGTTTCTGGGGGGGTGAAGCTTTCTTT. Protein sequence: CASSFWGGEAFF. The full variable domain, in which reference TRBV28 and TRBJ1-1 provide the parts outside the CDR3, is DVKVTQSSRYLVKRTGEKVFLECVQDMDHENMFWYRQDPGLGLRLIYFSYDVKMKEKGDIPEGYSVSREKKERFSLILESASTNQTSMYLCASSFWGGEAFFGQGTRLTVV.

This clonotype is hyperexpanded by share. This sequence joins TRBV5-1 and TRBJ1-6, with a possible D match to TRBD1 (5 bases). The CDR3 runs 15 residues. Germline assignment: CDR1 SGHRS and CDR2 YFSETQ. Trimming pared 0 bases from V and 7 bases from J, leaving 11 bases between. The CDR3 region has the DNA TGCGCCAGCAGCTTGGCCTGGCAGGGAAATTCACCCCTCCACTTT. Amino acid sequence: CASSLAWQGNSPLHF.

This chain links TRBV5-1 with TRBJ2-3, with D possibly matching TRBD2 (5 bases). Trimming pared 0 bases from V and 3 bases from J, leaving 11 bases between. The CDR3 consists of 15 residues. Germline CDR1 SGHRS, CDR2 YFSETQ. CDR3 loop: CASSLVFGETDTQYF. The CDR3 DNA reads TGCGCCAGCAGCTTGGTGTTTGGGGAGACAGATACGCAGTATTTT.

The chain uses TRBV5-1 and TRBJ1-4; D gene ambiguous. The CDR3 is 13 residues long. Germline loops: CDR1 SGHRS, CDR2 YFSETQ. With 0 bases removed from V and 1 base from J, the gap between germline ends came to 1 base. CDR3 residues: CASSLGTNEKLFF. The CDR3 nucleotides read TGCGCCAGCAGCTTGGGAACTAATGAAAAACTGTTTTTT.

This clonotype appeared many times. The rearrangement uses TRBV6-1 and TRBJ2-1, with 8 bases fitting TRBD1. The length of the CDR3 is 19 residues. CDR1 is MNHNS and CDR2 is SASEGT in the germline V gene. V lost 0 bases to trimming and J lost 0 bases; unmatched junction nucleotides: 10. The CDR3 protein is CASSEADRVYGPSYNEQFF. For the CDR3, the DNA is TGTGCCAGCAGTGAAGCGGACAGGGTGTACGGGCCCTCCTACAATGAGCAGTTCTTC.

This clonotype was seen more than once but under ten times. V is TRBV7-9 and J is TRBJ2-7, with D possibly matching TRBD2 (6 bases). V was pared by 5 bases and J by 0 bases, with 14 bases between. CDR1 and CDR2 (germline): SEHNR, FQNEAQ (reference sequence). The CDR3 consists of 15 residues. The CDR3 spells CASSNRDFGSYEQYF. The CDR3 DNA follows: TGTGCCAGCAGCAACCGGGACTTTGGCTCCTACGAGCAGTACTTC.

This clonotype came up many times. This chain joins TRBV18 and TRBJ2-7; no clear D gene. CDR1 KGHSH and CDR2 LQKENI come from the germline V gene. This CDR3 contains 15 residues. V was pared by 1 base and J by 2 bases, with 12 bases between. The CDR3 protein is CASSPRAQSTYEQYF. CDR3 nucleotides: TGTGCCAGCTCACCACGAGCACAGAGTACCTACGAGCAGTACTTC.

This clonotype was seen ten or more times. The chain has TRBV5-4 and TRBJ2-2; 8 nucleotides align to TRBD2. CDR1 is SGHNT, CDR2 YYREEE, per germline (reference sequence). V trimming: 0 bases; J trimming: 5 bases; junction bases outside the gene matches: 6. The CDR3 length is 16 residues. This chain's CDR3 is CASSLVSGVRTGELFF. The CDR3 nucleotides read TGTGCCAGCAGCTTGGTTAGCGGGGTGCGGACCGGGGAGCTGTTTTTT.

The V gene is TRBV29-1, the J gene TRBJ1-1; D is ambiguous. V lost 6 bases and J 4 bases, leaving 12 bases between the germline ends. CDR3 length: 12 amino acids. The germline CDR1 and CDR2 sequences are SQVTM and ANQGSEA. CDR3 protein: CSVAQSGTEAFF. In DNA, the CDR3 is TGCAGCGTGGCCCAGTCCGGCACTGAAGCTTTCTTT.

This clonotype was observed many times. The chain links TRBV4-1 to TRBJ2-7; D is undetermined. This CDR3 spans 14 amino acids. The V gene lost 1 base and the J gene lost 3 bases, with 10 bases spanning the gap. Germline CDR1 reads MGHRA; CDR2 reads YSYEKL. CDR3: CASSQGSADYEQYF. CDR3 coding DNA: TGCGCCAGCAGCCAAGGTTCGGCGGACTACGAGCAGTACTTC.

V is TRBV6-1 and J is TRBJ1-5; D is unclear. This CDR3 spans 15 amino acids. Germline CDR1 and CDR2: MNHNS and SASEGT. Trimming left V 2 bases short and J 4 bases short, with 12 bases between. In DNA, the CDR3 is TGTGCCAGCAGTGAAATGGCAGGCGCTAATCAGCCCCAGCATTTT. It specifies CASSEMAGANQPQHF.

The chain has TRBV29-1 and TRBJ2-1; no clear D gene. Germline V gene sequence: CDR1 SQVTM, CDR2 ANQGSEA. The V and J ends lost 1 base and 6 bases respectively, with 7 bases between them. The CDR3 consists of 12 residues. CDR3 in DNA: TGCAGCGTTGAAGGGGGATTCAATGAGCAGTTCTTC. As protein: CSVEGGFNEQFF.

This clonotype was picked up a small number of times. The chain links TRBV7-9 to TRBJ1-2; 7 bases align to TRBD1. This CDR3 is built from 13 residues. V trimming: 3 bases; J trimming: 10 bases; junction bases outside the gene matches: 8. Germline V lookup: CDR1 SEHNR, CDR2 FQNEAQ (reference sequence). The CDR3 nucleotides are TGTGCCAGCAGCTTCGGGGACAGCCTGAACTACACCTTC. This encodes CASSFGDSLNYTF.

This clonotype was seen ten or more times. The chain carries TRBV18 and TRBJ2-7; 11 bases map to TRBD2. Germline V gene sequence: CDR1 KGHSH, CDR2 LQKENI. Trimming took 5 bases from V and 0 from J; bases not matched to a gene: 12. CDR3 size: 18 residues. CDR3 DNA sequence: TGTGCCAGCTCAACCGGACTAGCGGGTAGTGTTACCTCCTACGAGCAGTACTTC. The encoded protein is CASSTGLAGSVTSYEQYF.

The V gene is TRBV28, the J gene TRBJ2-1; D not resolved. Looked up from germline, CDR1 is MDHEN and CDR2 is SYDVKM. CDR3 size: 14 residues. Deletions cut 3 bases from V and 2 bases from J, with 8 bases between. CDR3 amino acids: CASSLSGAYNEQFF. CDR3 DNA sequence: TGTGCCAGCAGTTTGAGTGGCGCCTACAATGAGCAGTTCTTC.

There are many counts of this clonotype. V usage is TRBV7-8 and J usage is TRBJ2-1; no firm D call. The CDR3 loop spans 16 amino acids. Germline V CDR1 and CDR2: SGHVS, FQNEAQ. V lost 1 base and J 1 base, leaving 11 bases between the germline ends. The CDR3 here is CASSLVVVRSYNEQFF. The CDR3 DNA reads TGTGCCAGCAGCTTAGTAGTGGTGCGATCCTACAATGAGCAGTTCTTC.

This sequence joins TRBV12-2 and TRBJ2-3; the table assigns TRBD1, which was not confirmed against the DNA. TRBV12-2 corresponds to a pseudogene. The CDR3 sequence is 16 residues long. The CDR3 region has the DNA TGTGCAAGTCGCCAGGGGAGCGGTGAAAGCACAGATACGCAGTATTTT. Encoded protein: CASRQGSGESTDTQYF.

This chain joins TRBV29-1 and TRBJ2-5, with no clear D. V lost 4 bases, J lost 1 base, and 10 bases lay in between. This CDR3 is built from 13 residues. Germline V CDR1 and CDR2: SQVTM, ANQGSEA. As DNA, the CDR3 is TGCAGCGTTGGCGACCTATTCCAAGAGACCCAGTACTTC. It translates to CSVGDLFQETQYF.

V is TRBV12-3 or TRBV12-4 and J is TRBJ2-6, with D possibly matching TRBD2 (5 bases). With 1 base removed from V and 4 bases from J, the gap between germline ends came to 5 bases. This CDR3 has 14 amino acids. CDR3 coding DNA: TGTGCCAGCAGTTTAGTAGCGGGGGCCAACGTCCTGACTTTC. It yields the protein CASSLVAGANVLTF.

This clonotype was detected many times. The chain combines TRBV20-1 with TRBJ2-2; D remains unclear. Per the germline V gene, CDR1 is DFQATT and CDR2 is SNEGSKA (reference sequence). The CDR3 covers 16 residues. Trimming removed 0 bases from V and 2 bases from J, with 13 bases in between. The CDR3 sequence is CSAREGKLPNTGELFF. The CDR3 DNA reads as TGCAGTGCTAGAGAGGGGAAACTACCTAACACCGGGGAGCTGTTTTTT.

This clonotype was recorded at least ten times. The chain is built from TRBV6-1 and TRBJ1-4; D remains ambiguous. Trimming shortened V by 0 bases and J by 0 bases, and 14 bases separated the two germline ends. CDR1 and CDR2 from the germline V gene are MNHNS and SASEGT. The CDR3 totals 18 residues. The CDR3 DNA sequence: TGTGCCAGCAGTGAAGCGCTTCTAAGTGTGTCAACTAATGAAAAACTGTTTTTT. The encoded protein is CASSEALLSVSTNEKLFF.

The rearrangement uses TRBV29-1 and TRBJ2-7, with TRBD2 identical over 8 bases. Losses at the gene ends were 3 bases for V and 2 bases for J; bases not matched to a gene: 6. The CDR3 totals 14 residues. CDR1 is SQVTM and CDR2 is ANQGSEA in the germline V gene. The CDR3: CSVDAAGGPYEQYF. In DNA, the CDR3 is TGCAGCGTTGATGCCGCGGGGGGACCCTACGAGCAGTACTTC.

This chain uses TRBV11-2 with TRBJ2-1, with D unclear. V dropped 8 bases and J dropped 0 bases, with 8 bases sitting between them. In germline, CDR1 is SGHAT, CDR2 FQNNGV. This CDR3 has 13 amino acids. The CDR3 here is CASRVFSYNEQFF. CDR3 bases: TGTGCCAGCCGGGTGTTCTCCTACAATGAGCAGTTCTTC.